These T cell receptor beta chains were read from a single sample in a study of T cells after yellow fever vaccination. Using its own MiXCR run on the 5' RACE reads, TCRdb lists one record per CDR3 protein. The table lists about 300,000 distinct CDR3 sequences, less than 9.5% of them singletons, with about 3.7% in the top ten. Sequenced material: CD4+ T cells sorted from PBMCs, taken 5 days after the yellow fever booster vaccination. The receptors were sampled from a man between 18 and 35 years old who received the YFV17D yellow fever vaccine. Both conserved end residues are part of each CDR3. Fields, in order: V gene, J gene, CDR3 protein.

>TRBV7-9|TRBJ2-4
CASSLDRDRDAPVALTLAKNIQYF
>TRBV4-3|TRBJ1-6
CASSQTSGAGYNSPLHF
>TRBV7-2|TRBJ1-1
CASSPRFAGGYTEAFF
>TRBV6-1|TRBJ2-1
CASSRLAGLYNEQFF
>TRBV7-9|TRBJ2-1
CASSLNSGGTNEQFF
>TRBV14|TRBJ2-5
CASSHLGGTRETQYF
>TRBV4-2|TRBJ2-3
CASSLEWDRRDTQYF
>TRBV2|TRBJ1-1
CASGVQRKAEAFF
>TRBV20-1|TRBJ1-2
CSAPESNRGVNYGYTF
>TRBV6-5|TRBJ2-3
CASRIGGATDTQYF
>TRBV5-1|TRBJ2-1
CASSATSGTSYNEQFF
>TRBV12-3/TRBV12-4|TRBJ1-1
CASSLVGLGAFF
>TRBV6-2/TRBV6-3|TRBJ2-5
CASRGLAGMMTQYF
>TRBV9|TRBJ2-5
CASSVAGGETQYF
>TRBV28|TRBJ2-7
CASSLRGAEGSYEQYF
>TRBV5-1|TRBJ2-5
CASSITTAGGGETQYF
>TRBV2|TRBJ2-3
CAGGLAGEDTQYF
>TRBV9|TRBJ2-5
CASSGRRAGETQYF
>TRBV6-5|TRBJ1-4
CATGRGMREKLFF
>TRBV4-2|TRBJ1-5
CASSLQFGANQPQHF
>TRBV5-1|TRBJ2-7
CASSLGTYEQYF
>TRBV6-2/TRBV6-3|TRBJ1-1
CASRTNRGRAEAFF
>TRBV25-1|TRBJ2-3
CASSGGARWDTQYF
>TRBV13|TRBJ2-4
CASSSGQGDPILAKNIQYF
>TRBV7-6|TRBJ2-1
CASSGTTSYNEQFF
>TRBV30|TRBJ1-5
CAWRGRVGQPQHF
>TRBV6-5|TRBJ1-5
CASSSTGSWQPQHF
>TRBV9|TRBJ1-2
CASSVDRGPYGYTF
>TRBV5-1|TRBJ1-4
CASSLATTGGEEKLFF
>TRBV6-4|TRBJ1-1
CASSLRIQANTEAFF